The clone carrying this T cell receptor beta chain was seen ten or more times. The germline V gene encodes CDR1 LGHDT and CDR2 YNNKEL (reference sequence). The CDR3 consists of 17 residues. Germline trimming cut 3 bases from V and 1 base from J; bases unmatched to any gene: 11. These data are taken from a study of response to subunit inactivated influenza vaccine. TCRdb reanalysed the RT-PCR reads using MiXCR and keeps one entry per CDR3 protein. The sample has 150,000 to 200,000 distinct CDR3 sequences, around 9% seen once. This sequence joins TRBV3-1 and TRBJ1-1; 7 bases are shared with TRBD1. The receptor comes from a man aged 50 to 59 who received an inactivated influenza vaccine. The sample consisted of non-naive T cells sorted from PBMCs, taken on the day of vaccination. Here the CDR3 reads CASSHHTTTGKNTEAFF. CDR3 DNA sequence: TGTGCCAGCAGCCACCACACAACGACAGGGAAGAACACTGAAGCTTTCTTT.